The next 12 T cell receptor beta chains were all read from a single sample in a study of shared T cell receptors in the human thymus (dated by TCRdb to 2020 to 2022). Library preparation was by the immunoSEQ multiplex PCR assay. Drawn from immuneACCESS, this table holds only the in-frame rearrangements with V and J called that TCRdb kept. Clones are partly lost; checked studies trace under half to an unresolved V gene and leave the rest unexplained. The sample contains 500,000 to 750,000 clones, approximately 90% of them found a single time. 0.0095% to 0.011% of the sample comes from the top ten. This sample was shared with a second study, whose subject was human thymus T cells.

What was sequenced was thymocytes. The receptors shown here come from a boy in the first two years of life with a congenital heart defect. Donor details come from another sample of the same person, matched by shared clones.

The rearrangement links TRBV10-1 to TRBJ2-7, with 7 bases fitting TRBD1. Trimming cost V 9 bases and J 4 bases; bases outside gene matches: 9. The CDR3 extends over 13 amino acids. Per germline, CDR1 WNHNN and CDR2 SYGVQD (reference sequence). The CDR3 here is CARFRDSFYEQYF. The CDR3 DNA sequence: TGCGCCAGATTCCGGGACAGCTTTTACGAGCAGTACTTC.

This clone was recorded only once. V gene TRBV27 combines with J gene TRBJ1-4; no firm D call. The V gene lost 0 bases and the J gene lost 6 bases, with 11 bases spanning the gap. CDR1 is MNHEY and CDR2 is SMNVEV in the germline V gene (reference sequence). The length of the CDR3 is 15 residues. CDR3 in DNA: TGTGCCAGCAGTTTATCGGCGGGGTCGGATGAAAAACTGTTTTTT. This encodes CASSLSAGSDEKLFF.

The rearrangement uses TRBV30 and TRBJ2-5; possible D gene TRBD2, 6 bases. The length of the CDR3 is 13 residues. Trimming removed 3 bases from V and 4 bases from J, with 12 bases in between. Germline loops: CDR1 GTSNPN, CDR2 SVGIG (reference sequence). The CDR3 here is CAWRPRLGETQYF. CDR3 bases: TGTGCCTGGAGGCCGAGACTAGGAGAGACCCAGTACTTC.

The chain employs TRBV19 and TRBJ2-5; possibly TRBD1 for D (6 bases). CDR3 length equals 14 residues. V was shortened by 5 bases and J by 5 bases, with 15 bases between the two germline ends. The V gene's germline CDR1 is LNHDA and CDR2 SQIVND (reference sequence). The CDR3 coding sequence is TGTGCCAGTAGTCCCCGAGACAGGTGGGAGACCCAGTACTTC. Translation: CASSPRDRWETQYF.

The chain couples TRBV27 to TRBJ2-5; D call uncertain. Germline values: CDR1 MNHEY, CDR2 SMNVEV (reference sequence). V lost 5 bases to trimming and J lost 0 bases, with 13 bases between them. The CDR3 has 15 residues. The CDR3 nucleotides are TGTGCCAGCAGTCCAGAGGAACGGGACCAAGAGACCCAGTACTTC. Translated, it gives CASSPEERDQETQYF.

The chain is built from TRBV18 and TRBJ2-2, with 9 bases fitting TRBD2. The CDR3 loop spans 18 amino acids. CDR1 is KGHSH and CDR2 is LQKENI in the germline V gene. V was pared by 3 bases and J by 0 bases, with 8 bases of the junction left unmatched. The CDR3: CASSPSPGLAANTGELFF. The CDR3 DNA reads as TGTGCCAGCTCACCTTCGCCGGGACTAGCAGCGAACACCGGGGAGCTGTTTTTT.

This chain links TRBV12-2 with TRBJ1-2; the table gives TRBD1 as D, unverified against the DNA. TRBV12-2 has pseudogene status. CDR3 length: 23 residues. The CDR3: CASRFGICGSGDRGLPRGYGYTF. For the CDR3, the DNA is TGTGCAAGTCGCTTTGGAATTTGTGGCTCGGGGGACAGGGGGCTACCCCGGGGCTATGGCTACACCTTC.

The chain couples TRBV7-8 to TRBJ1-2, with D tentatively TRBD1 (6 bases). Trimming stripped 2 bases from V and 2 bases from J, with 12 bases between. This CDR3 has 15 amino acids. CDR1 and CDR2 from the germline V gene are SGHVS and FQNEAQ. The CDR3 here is CASSLFQGYNYGYTF. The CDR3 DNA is TGTGCCAGCAGCTTATTCCAGGGGTACAACTATGGCTACACCTTC.

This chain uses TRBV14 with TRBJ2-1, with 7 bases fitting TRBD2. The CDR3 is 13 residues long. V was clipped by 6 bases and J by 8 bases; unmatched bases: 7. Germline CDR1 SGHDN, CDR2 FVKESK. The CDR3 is CASSWTRPYEQFF. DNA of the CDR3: TGTGCCAGCAGTTGGACTAGGCCATATGAGCAGTTCTTC. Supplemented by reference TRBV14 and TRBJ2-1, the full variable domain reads EAGVTQFPSHSVIEKGQTVTLRCDPISGHDNLYWYRRVMGKEIKFLLHFVKESKQDESGMPNNRFLAERTGGTYSTLKVQPAELEDSGVYFCASSWTRPYEQFFGPGTRLTVL.

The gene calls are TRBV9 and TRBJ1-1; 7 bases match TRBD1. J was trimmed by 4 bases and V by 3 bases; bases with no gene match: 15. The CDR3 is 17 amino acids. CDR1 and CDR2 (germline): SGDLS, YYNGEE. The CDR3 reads CASSAMGDGTELTEAFF. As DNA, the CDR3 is TGTGCCAGCAGCGCCATGGGGGATGGGACAGAGCTCACTGAAGCTTTCTTT.

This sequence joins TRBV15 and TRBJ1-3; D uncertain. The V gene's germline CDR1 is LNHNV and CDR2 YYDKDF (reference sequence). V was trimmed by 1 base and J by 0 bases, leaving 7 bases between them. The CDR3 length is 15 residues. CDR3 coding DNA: TGTGCCACCAGCAGAGCATGGGCCTCTGGAAACACCATATATTTT. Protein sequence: CATSRAWASGNTIYF.

The CDR3: CASSEKGQPGLAGEGGSYEQYF. The CDR3 DNA is TGTGCCAGCAGTGAAAAGGGACAACCGGGACTAGCGGGAGAGGGGGGTAGTTACGAGCAGTACTTC. V usage is TRBV6-1 and J usage is TRBJ2-7; 14 bases match TRBD2. The CDR3 extends over 22 amino acids. With V trimmed by 2 bases and J by 4 bases, 22 bases remained unmatched. The germline CDR1 and CDR2 sequences are MNHNS and SASEGT.